The clone carrying this T cell receptor beta chain came up a few times. Its antigen is currently unknown. These data come from a study of CD8 T cells in ankylosing spondylitis. General study results and limits: Reports of some motif variants in reactive arthritis synovial fluid and blood predate this one. The disease-linked clones had a CD8+ phenotype and low blood frequencies. Seemingly characteristic of ankylosing spondylitis blood was a TCR beta motif consisting of eight highly homologous variants. Clones tied to disease were said to be significantly enriched in matched ankylosing spondylitis synovial fluid.

TCRdb re-called the 5' RACE reads through MiXCR, storing one row per CDR3 protein. The profile shows 200,000 to 300,000 distinct CDR3 sequences, roughly a third of them singletons. This TCR derives from a male donor with ankylosing spondylitis or in good health (not recorded which). Material for sequencing was blood, either unsorted or a sorted T cell fraction (not recorded which).

The CDR3 bases are TGCGCCAGCAACGACAGGGGGCTAGGGAACACTGAAGCTTTCTTT. This encodes CASNDRGLGNTEAFF. This chain links TRBV5-1 with TRBJ1-1; 10 bases are shared with TRBD1. J lost 1 base, V lost 6 bases, and 6 bases had no gene match. From germline, CDR1 is SGHRS and CDR2 YFSETQ. The CDR3 is 15 residues long.